This TCR beta chain comes out of a study of T cell changes during pregnancy in multiple sclerosis. Sequencing was performed with immunoSEQ multiplex PCR; in TCRdb, only in-frame clones are kept and a portion is missing. The table has around 42,000 clones, 75% to 90% seen once; the top ten hold over 5%. The ends were cut back, 0 bases at V and 6 bases at J, with 12 bases in the middle. The CDR3 extends over 15 amino acids. The germline gives CDR1 ENHRY, CDR2 SYGVKD. Sequencing was performed on peripheral blood, taken in the first trimester of pregnancy. The sequence derives from a female donor in good health, enrolled as a control in a pregnancy study. This chain joins TRBV10-3 and TRBJ1-5; the D is unclear. This CDR3 reads CAISESWQDTQPQHF. The CDR3 bases are TGTGCCATCAGTGAGTCCTGGCAGGATACTCAGCCCCAGCATTTT.